This TCR beta chain was sequenced in a study of T-cell reconstitution after alpha-beta-depleted transplantation in children. Unique molecular identifiers tagged the TCRbeta library. MiXCR, run by TCRdb on the PCR reads, gives a single entry per CDR3 protein. Among around 5,000 distinct CDR3 sequences, roughly 25% were seen once, and the ten largest hold less than 45%. General study findings and limits: Most T-cell counts and diversity one year after the transplant came from T cells that were newly produced. Where alpha-beta T cells came from about two months after transplant was reportedly several hundred expanded graft clones. Certain patients had high TCRbeta diversity at day 60, and it came from recipient T cells and thymic progenitors that survived.

Trimming pared 0 bases from V and 2 bases from J, leaving 11 bases between. The CDR3 has 15 amino acids. Germline lookup yields CDR1 SGHAT and CDR2 FQNNGV. Ten or more counts support this clonotype. The antigen is not known. The starting material was PBMCs, mostly from graft donor cells, obtained 60 days after TCRalphabeta/CD19-depleted stem cell transplant. The source of this sequence is a male patient aged 2 to 10 who had a stem cell transplant for acute lymphoblastic leukemia, so the T cells may come from the graft donor. The genes are TRBV11-2 and TRBJ2-7; no firm D call. This CDR3 reads CASSLDGLEAYEQYF. CDR3 coding DNA: TGTGCCAGCAGCTTAGATGGGCTAGAGGCCTACGAGCAGTACTTC.